This TCR beta chain was sequenced for a study of radiotherapy plus CTLA-4 blockade in lung cancer. On the study more broadly: For about 18% of patients, objective responses occurred, and about 30% had disease control. Study results and caveats: In blood, tumor-derived TCR clones expanded after radiotherapy plus ipilimumab. Best predicting response, reportedly, were early blood T cell clone dynamics, with interferon-beta.

Sequenced by immunoSEQ multiplex PCR; TCRdb stores in-frame clones only, minus some. The table lists nearly 15,000 clones, 72% of them singletons, with around half in the top ten. This CDR3 comprises 15 residues. V lost 6 bases and J 3 bases, leaving 15 bases between the germline ends. This clone was seen only a few times. Antigen specificity is unknown. Each patient with chemo-refractory metastatic non-small-cell lung cancer was treated with focal radiation plus CTLA-4 blockade using ipilimumab. This receptor was identified in a human donor with non-small cell lung cancer whose response to radiotherapy plus ipilimumab could not be evaluated. The sample consisted of peripheral blood, taken from a patient treated with radiotherapy plus ipilimumab. The chain uses TRBV23-1 and TRBJ1-3, with D maybe TRBD1 (5 bases). TRBV23-1 is noted as an ORF with a role that remains uncertain. This CDR3 is CASSQGGVCGNTIYF. Written as DNA, the CDR3 is TGCGCCAGCAGCCAGGGCGGGGTTTGTGGAAACACCATATATTTT.